Reported below is one T cell receptor beta chain. The CDR3 has 15 residues. The junction had 7 bases not matched to a gene; V was cut back by 0 bases and J by 6 bases. The germline CDR1 and CDR2 sequences are SGHDT and YYEEEE. From RNA transcripts, TCR beta CDR3 regions were amplified. In the first-round RT-PCR of the TCR CDR3, the HTBI primer set was used. TCRdb reprocessed the multiplex PCR reads via MiXCR and lists one record per CDR3 protein. The repertoire holds hundreds of thousands of distinct CDR3 sequences, roughly 46% seen once, with about 7.7% in the top ten. The entry originates in a study of T cells in Graves' hyperthyroidism and ophthalmopathy.

Sequenced: peripheral blood or thyroid tissue (not recorded which). The chain links TRBV5-6 to TRBJ1-2, with 8 bases fitting TRBD1. The origin of this receptor is an adult man with Graves' disease, either hyperthyroidism or ophthalmopathy (not recorded which). In DNA, the CDR3 is TGTGCCAGCAGCTTGGGCGCAGGACAGGGCGATGGCTACACCTTC. Translating it yields CASSLGAGQGDGYTF.